The clone carrying this TCR beta chain was recorded only once. These data are taken from a study of blood T cell repertoires in COVID-19. The wider study: T cells, B-cell-depleted T cells, or PBMCs provided the cDNA or gDNA that served as material.

Sequenced by immunoSEQ multiplex PCR; TCRdb stores in-frame clones only, minus some. The table records roughly 110,000 clones, 85% of them present only once. Trimming removed 5 bases from V and 9 bases from J, with 14 bases in between. Germline loops: CDR1 SEHNR, CDR2 FQNEAQ (reference sequence). The length of the CDR3 is 13 residues. The chain links TRBV7-9 to TRBJ2-1, with D possibly matching TRBD2 (5 bases). The receptor was isolated from a middle-aged man with acute or convalescent COVID-19. The sequencing input was peripheral blood. The CDR3 loop reads CASSEGSSGEQFF. In DNA, the CDR3 is TGTGCCAGCAGCGAGGGTAGTTCTGGTGAGCAGTTCTTC.